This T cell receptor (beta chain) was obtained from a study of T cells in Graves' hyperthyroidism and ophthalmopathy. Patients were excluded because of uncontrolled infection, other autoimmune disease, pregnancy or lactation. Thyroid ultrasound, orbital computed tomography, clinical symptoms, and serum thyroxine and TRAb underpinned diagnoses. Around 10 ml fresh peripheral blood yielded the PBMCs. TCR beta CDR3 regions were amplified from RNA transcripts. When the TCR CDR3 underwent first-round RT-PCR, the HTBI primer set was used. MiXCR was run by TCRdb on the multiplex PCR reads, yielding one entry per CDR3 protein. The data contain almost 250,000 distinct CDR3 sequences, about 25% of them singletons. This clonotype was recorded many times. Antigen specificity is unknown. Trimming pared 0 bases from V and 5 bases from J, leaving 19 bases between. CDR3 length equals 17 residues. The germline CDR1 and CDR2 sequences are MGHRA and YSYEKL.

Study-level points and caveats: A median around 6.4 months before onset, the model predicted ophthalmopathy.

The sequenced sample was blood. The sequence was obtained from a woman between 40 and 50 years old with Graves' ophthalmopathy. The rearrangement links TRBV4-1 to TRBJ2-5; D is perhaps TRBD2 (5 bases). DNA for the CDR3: TGCGCCAGCAGCCAAGACCGGGCGGGTTGGCCGGCCGAGACCCAGTACTTC. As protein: CASSQDRAGWPAETQYF.